Listed below are T cell receptor beta chains from one sample, sequenced in a study of T cell clonotyping in hematopoietic cell transplantation. Generated by immunoSEQ multiplex PCR, the TCRdb table keeps only in-frame clones and is missing some. The table shows fewer than 100,000 clones, with almost 97% occurring only once. The sequenced sample was peripheral blood mononuclear cells, obtained before stem cell transplant. The receptor source for this set is a woman aged 50 to 65 with acute myeloid leukemia. Some clones in this sample may be carry-over from other donors' samples. Both conserved end residues are part of each CDR3. Fields, in order: CDR3 protein, CDR3 DNA, J gene, clone size, D gene, V gene. The D gene is left open where the match is weak. Not all rows give a size; the values are once, few, many and, for expanded clones, a class.

CDR3 protein: CASSQSRVISTEAFF
CDR3 DNA: TGTGCCAGCAGCCAAAGCAGGGTAATCAGCACTGAAGCTTTCTTT
J gene: TRBJ1-1
clone size: NA
D gene: NA
V gene: TRBV14

CDR3 protein: CASSSRRSYNEQFF
CDR3 DNA: TGTGCCAGCAGTTCCCGTCGCTCCTACAATGAGCAGTTCTTC
J gene: TRBJ2-1
clone size: NA
D gene: NA
V gene: TRBV5-6

CDR3 protein: CASTPRASTYEQYF
CDR3 DNA: TGTGCCAGCACCCCCCGCGCGAGTACCTACGAGCAGTACTTC
J gene: TRBJ2-7
clone size: NA
D gene: NA
V gene: TRBV7-2

CDR3 protein: CASSTAPTAYGYTF
CDR3 DNA: TGTGCCAGTAGCACTGCCCCGACAGCCTATGGCTACACCTTC
J gene: TRBJ1-2
clone size: NA
D gene: NA
V gene: TRBV19

CDR3 protein: CASGPGTSSTDTQYF
CDR3 DNA: TGTGCTAGTGGCCCAGGGACCTCTAGCACAGATACGCAGTATTTT
J gene: TRBJ2-3
clone size: NA
D gene: NA
V gene: TRBV12-5

CDR3 protein: CASSLAPLTVNEAFF
CDR3 DNA: TGCGCCAGCAGCTTGGCCCCACTGACTGTCAATGAAGCTTTCTTT
J gene: TRBJ1-1
clone size: NA
D gene: NA
V gene: TRBV5-1

CDR3 protein: CASSDDSYEQYF
CDR3 DNA: TGTGCCAGCAGCGACGACAGTTACGAGCAGTACTTC
J gene: TRBJ2-7
clone size: few
D gene: NA
V gene: TRBV9

CDR3 protein: CASSVNTRDYGYTF
CDR3 DNA: TGTGCCAGCAGCGTAAATACTAGGGACTATGGCTACACCTTC
J gene: TRBJ1-2
clone size: few
D gene: NA
V gene: TRBV9

CDR3 protein: CSVAYIGTQYF
CDR3 DNA: TGCAGCGTTGCGTATATCGGGACCCAGTACTTC
J gene: TRBJ2-5
clone size: NA
D gene: NA
V gene: TRBV29-1

CDR3 protein: CASSETRGGSEKLFF
CDR3 DNA: TGTGCCAGCAGCGAAACCAGGGGCGGCTCTGAAAAACTGTTTTTT
J gene: TRBJ1-4
clone size: once
D gene: NA
V gene: TRBV7-8

CDR3 protein: CVTRGGGTEAFF
CDR3 DNA: TGCGTCACCCGGGGGGGAGGAACTGAAGCTTTCTTT
J gene: TRBJ1-1
clone size: NA
D gene: NA
V gene: TRBV4-1

CDR3 protein: CASSLLTGFLAEAFF
CDR3 DNA: TGCGCCAGCAGCCTGCTTACAGGGTTTCTCGCTGAAGCTTTCTTT
J gene: TRBJ1-1
clone size: once
D gene: NA
V gene: TRBV4-1

CDR3 protein: CASSLGGGVAAPYEQYF
CDR3 DNA: TGTGCCAGCAGCTTAGGAGGTGGAGTAGCGGCCCCCTACGAGCAGTACTTC
J gene: TRBJ2-7
clone size: NA
D gene: NA
V gene: TRBV7-6

CDR3 protein: CASSVDGASNQPQHF
CDR3 DNA: TGTGCCAGCAGTGTTGACGGAGCCAGCAATCAGCCCCAGCATTTT
J gene: TRBJ1-5
clone size: NA
D gene: NA
V gene: TRBV6-1

CDR3 protein: CASSYGIARYEQYF
CDR3 DNA: TGTGCCAGCAGTTACGGGATAGCCCGCTACGAGCAGTACTTC
J gene: TRBJ2-7
clone size: NA
D gene: NA
V gene: TRBV6-5

CDR3 protein: CASSLAQGMNTEAFF
CDR3 DNA: TGTGCCAGCAGCTTAGCGCAGGGAATGAACACTGAAGCTTTCTTT
J gene: TRBJ1-1
clone size: NA
D gene: NA
V gene: TRBV7-9

CDR3 protein: CASSPDRGNEKLFF
CDR3 DNA: TGCGCCAGCAGCCCAGATCGGGGAAATGAAAAACTGTTTTTT
J gene: TRBJ1-4
clone size: NA
D gene: NA
V gene: TRBV4-1

CDR3 protein: CASSKDRSTNTIYF
CDR3 DNA: TGTGCCAGCAGCAAAGACAGGAGCACAAACACCATATATTTT
J gene: TRBJ1-3
clone size: NA
D gene: NA
V gene: TRBV7-2

CDR3 protein: CASSLWTDSYEQYF
CDR3 DNA: TGCGCCAGCAGCTTATGGACGGACTCCTACGAGCAGTACTTC
J gene: TRBJ2-7
clone size: NA
D gene: NA
V gene: TRBV5-1

CDR3 protein: CASSFASGGLNTGELFF
CDR3 DNA: TGTGCCAGCAGCTTTGCTAGCGGGGGGCTCAACACCGGGGAGCTGTTTTTT
J gene: TRBJ2-2
clone size: NA
D gene: TRBD2
V gene: TRBV7-3

CDR3 protein: CASSGIGVGQETQYF
CDR3 DNA: TGTGCCAGCAGCGGGATTGGGGTCGGCCAAGAGACCCAGTACTTC
J gene: TRBJ2-5
clone size: NA
D gene: NA
V gene: TRBV11-2

CDR3 protein: CASSGQEGALRQETQYF
CDR3 DNA: TGTGCCAGCAGTGGTCAGGAGGGGGCCTTAAGGCAAGAGACCCAGTACTTC
J gene: TRBJ2-5
clone size: NA
D gene: NA
V gene: TRBV11-2

CDR3 protein: CASSFRSGFINQPQHF
CDR3 DNA: TGTGCCAGCAGTTTTAGGTCGGGTTTTATCAATCAGCCCCAGCATTTT
J gene: TRBJ1-5
clone size: NA
D gene: NA
V gene: TRBV28

CDR3 protein: CASSSSMWETQYF
CDR3 DNA: TGCGCCAGCAGCTCCTCGATGTGGGAGACCCAGTACTTC
J gene: TRBJ2-5
clone size: NA
D gene: NA
V gene: TRBV5-1

CDR3 protein: CASTGTGVMNTEAFF
CDR3 DNA: TGTGCCAGCACCGGGACAGGGGTTATGAACACTGAAGCTTTCTTT
J gene: TRBJ1-1
clone size: few
D gene: TRBD1
V gene: TRBV7-9